This T cell receptor beta chain was retrieved from a study of shared clonotypes between healthy human individuals (dated by TCRdb to 2019 to 2021). Concerning the study at large: Three men and a couple of women, aged 18 to 49 years, made up the cohort. To increase sequencing depth and limit assay-specific biases, TCR repertoire library preparation and sequencing were carried out by different laboratories using diverse techniques. For each donor, CD4 naive and CD4 memory were each run on three plates, CD8 naive on two plates, and CD8 memory on one plate. To estimate repertoire size and how much clonotypes are shared between individuals, the study performed deep sequencing of blood TCR repertoires from five healthy adults. Each donor's leukapheresis produced roughly between roughly 0.85 and 9.5 billion PBMCs.

The donors were healthy, HIV-negative adults who had no recently reported acute infections or vaccinations. Every donor was a Caucasian adult residing in Nashville, Tennessee, USA. CD4+ T cells were enriched by magnetic negative selection, after which naive cells were positively selected on CD45RA and the negative fraction was taken as the memory subset. After blood collection by leukapheresis, PBMCs were isolated using Ficoll-Histopaque density gradient centrifugation and then cryopreserved in the vapor phase of liquid nitrogen. Purity and quantity of every magnetically sorted T cell population were checked by analytical flow cytometry. Genomic DNA was isolated from every sorted fraction and measured by UV absorbance on a Nanodrop 2000c. Inclusive of the bounding cysteine and phenylalanine, the CDR3 is 16 residues long. Of the read, only the CDR3 DNA is kept; its 48 bases are in frame from base 1. V trim: 5 bases; J trim: 2 bases; unmatched bases: 7. In the germline V gene, CDR1 corresponds to SGHAT and CDR2 to FQNNGV.

The full study reports these points: Sharing across several donors was observed for approximately 5% of naive CD4, over 3% of naive CD8, 2% to 2.5% of memory CD4, and around 0.4% of memory CD8 clonotypes. Compared with non-shared clonotypes, clonotypes shared by all four sorted-subset donors had higher generation probabilities. Sampling was limited to blood, and TCR repertoires in tissue likely differ from TCR repertoires in blood. The genetic and exposure-history diversity represented was limited by the small number of donors. Pairwise subsampling indicated that sequencing depth was expected to affect the degree of clonotype sharing among donors. Naive subsets generally had larger estimated clonotype richness than memory subsets. Rarefaction of sorted-subset datasets indicated incomplete sequencing despite the large sequencing depth.

Using the deep immunoSEQ assay, TCR CDR3 regions were amplified from genomic DNA by multiplex PCR. Extracted genomic DNA from each cell subset was spread evenly across all wells of several immunoSEQ 96-well plates, with each plate serving as a replicate. For sorted subsets, each replicate PCR was loaded with 200 ng genomic DNA, equivalent to roughly 30,000 T cell genomes. Purified libraries were quantified with a Qubit 3.0 fluorometer, sized on a Bioanalyzer 2100, and re-quantified with the KAPA Library Quantification kit. A separate single-read 150-cycle Illumina NextSeq 550 flow cell was used to sequence each immunoSEQ 96-well plate. In the source study's methods: The immunoSEQ output contained only junctional sequences without quality scores, so filtering could not match that applied to full-length reads. Sequences were annotated with PyIR, a Python wrapper for IgBLAST v1.9, using IMGT germline references to assign V/J genes and CDR3. Reads were removed for weak V/J assignments (E-value above 1e-6), missing CDR3, stop codons, out-of-frame junctions, or ambiguous translated residues. V3J clonotypes were defined as sequences sharing the same inferred V gene, J gene, and CDR3 amino acid sequence. The percentage overlap between two repertoires was calculated by dividing the number of shared unique clonotypes by the size of the smaller repertoire. Repertoire richness was assessed with RTK rarefaction, the Chao1 estimator, and Recon v2.1 estimates of unobserved clonotypes. OLGA was used to compute generation probabilities for all TCRbeta clonotypes that the gDNA method yielded from a few donors. Sourced from immuneACCESS, this table was stored by TCRdb with only in-frame sequences that have V and J called. A share of the clones is absent; for the studies checked, an unresolved V gene accounts for under half, and the remainder has no known explanation. V, J and clone size are taken as reported in that table, and D and trimming were inferred from the DNA itself. The table for this sample lists about 1 million clones; around 76% of them were counted only once. Of the sample, approximately 1.5% is held by the ten largest clones.

This clone was seen more than once but under ten times. Its recognized antigen is unknown. No much larger clone is present one base from it, and per-base qualities are unavailable. The TCR was taken from a man aged 18 to 29 in good health. The rearranged chain carries TRBV11-2 and TRBJ2-3; 10 bases in between match TRBD2. Sequencing was performed on memory CD4+ T cells sorted from blood. What the cell subset or site label conveys for this sample: CD45RA-negative fraction. In nucleotides, the sequence is TGTGCCAGCAGCGGTCTAGCGGGAGTCCTCACAGATACGCAGTATTTT. Its protein product is CASSGLAGVLTDTQYF.